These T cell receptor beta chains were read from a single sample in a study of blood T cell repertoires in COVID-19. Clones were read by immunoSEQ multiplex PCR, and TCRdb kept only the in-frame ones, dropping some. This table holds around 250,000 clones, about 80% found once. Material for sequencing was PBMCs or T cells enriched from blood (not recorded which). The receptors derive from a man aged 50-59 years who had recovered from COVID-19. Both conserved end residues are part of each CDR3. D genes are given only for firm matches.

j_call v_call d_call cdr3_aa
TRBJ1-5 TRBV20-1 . CSALHGSGQHF
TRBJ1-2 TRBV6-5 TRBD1 CASRVGQGIYGYTF
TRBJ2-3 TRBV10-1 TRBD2 CASSMRLAGGNSETTDTQYF
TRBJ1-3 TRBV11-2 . CASSLEAGSGNTIYF
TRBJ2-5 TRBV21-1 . CASSKESDLPTAEETQYF
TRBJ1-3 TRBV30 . CAWTEGSLQSSGNTIYF
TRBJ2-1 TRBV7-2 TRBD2 CASSGQSGGRYNEQFF
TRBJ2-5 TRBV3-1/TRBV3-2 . CASSQDPRARSGQETQYF
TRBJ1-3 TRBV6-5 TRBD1 CASRQTGSNTIYF
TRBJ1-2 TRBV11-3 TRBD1 CASSLVGQGAYGYTF
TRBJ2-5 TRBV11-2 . CASSLVSSWNQETQYF
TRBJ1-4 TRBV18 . CASSDGATNEKLFF
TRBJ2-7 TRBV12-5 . CASGPRGEAYSYEQYF
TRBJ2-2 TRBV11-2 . CASSLNRVVTGELFF
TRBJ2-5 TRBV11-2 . CASSFSSRHQETQYF
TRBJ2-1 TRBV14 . CASSQDLGVNEQFF
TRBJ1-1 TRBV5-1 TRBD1 CASTALGQGAAGTEAFF
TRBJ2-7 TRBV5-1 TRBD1 CASSLQGGSAYEQYF
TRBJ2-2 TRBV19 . CASRGRGNTGELFF
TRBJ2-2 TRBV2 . CASKEDVEAGELFF
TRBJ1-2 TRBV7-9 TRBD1 CASSPGQGADGYTF
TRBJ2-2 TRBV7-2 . CALKGRTNTGELFF
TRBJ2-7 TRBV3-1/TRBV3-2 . CASSLQTGAEQYF
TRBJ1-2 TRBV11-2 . CASSLGEGVGYTF
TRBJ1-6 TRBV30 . CAWRIVNSPLHF
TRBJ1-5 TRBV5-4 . CASSRGGNGENQPQHF
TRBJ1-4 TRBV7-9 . CASSLAPSTNEKLFF
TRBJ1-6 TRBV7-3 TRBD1 CASSLQGAGSPLHF
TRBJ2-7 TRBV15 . CATSIPGGTYEQYF
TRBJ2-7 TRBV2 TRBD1 CASKWDRDEQYF
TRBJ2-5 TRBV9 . CASSVEAVPTGETQYF
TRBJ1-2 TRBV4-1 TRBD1 CASSQLTGLRGYTF
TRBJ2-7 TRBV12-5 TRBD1 CASGYRDRVSEQYF
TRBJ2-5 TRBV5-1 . CASSPGERVETQYF
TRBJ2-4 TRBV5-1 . CASRPVESNIQYF
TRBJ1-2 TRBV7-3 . CASSLLPSTNYGYTF
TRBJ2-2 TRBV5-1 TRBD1 CASRTGGNTGELFF
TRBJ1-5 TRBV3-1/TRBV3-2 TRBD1 CASSLGQGGQPQHF
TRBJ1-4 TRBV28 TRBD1 CASRPPGTDEKLFF
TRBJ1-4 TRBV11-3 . CASSFRHATNEKLFF
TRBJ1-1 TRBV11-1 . CASSLLNTEAFF
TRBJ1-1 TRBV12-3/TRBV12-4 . CASSLQTEAFF
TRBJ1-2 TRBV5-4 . CASSLQGPGGYTF
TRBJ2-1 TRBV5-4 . CASSLVANEQFF
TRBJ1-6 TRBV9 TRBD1 CASSPGQGNSPLHF
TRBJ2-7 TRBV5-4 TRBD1 CASSLDRGEYEQYF
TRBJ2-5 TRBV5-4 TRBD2 CASSWRESLETQYF
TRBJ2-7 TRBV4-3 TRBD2 CASSRTGEGSYEQYF
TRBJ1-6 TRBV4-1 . CASSQGKARGVSPLHF
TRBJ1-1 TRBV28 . CASRPPTENTEAFF
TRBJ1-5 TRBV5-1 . CASSLAPGEQPQHF
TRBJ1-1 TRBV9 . CASSPRLESTEAFF
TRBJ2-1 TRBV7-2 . CASSPGRLANEQFF
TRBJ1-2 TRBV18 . CASSPAGGSGQIYGYTF
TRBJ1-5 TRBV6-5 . CASSQGLENQPQHF
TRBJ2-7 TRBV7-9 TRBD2 CASSLAAGTIVLEQYF